These 12 T cell receptor beta chains originate from one sample sequenced in a study of blood T cell repertoires in COVID-19. Data came from immunoSEQ multiplex PCR; TCRdb stores just in-frame clones and leaves some out. The profile covers 180,000 or so clones, with 70% to 90% appearing a single time and over 2.5% taken by the ten largest. The sequencing input was peripheral blood. These receptors were obtained from a man in his sixties with acute or convalescent COVID-19.

J is TRBJ2-7 and V is TRBV7-2; 14 nucleotides match TRBD2. Germline V gene sequence: CDR1 SGHTA, CDR2 FQGNSA. V was clipped by 0 bases and J by 1 base; unmatched bases: 8. The CDR3 is made up of 19 amino acids. Written as DNA, the CDR3 is TGTGCCAGCAGCTTAGCGGTAGGGACTAGCGGGAGTCTGTCCTACGAGCAGTACTTC. It is translated as CASSLAVGTSGSLSYEQYF.

The rearrangement uses TRBV6-5 and TRBJ2-7, with 7 bases that match TRBD1. Germline V gene lookup returns CDR1 MNHEY and CDR2 SVGAGI. This CDR3 has 14 amino acids. Trimming took 6 bases from V and 6 from J; bases not matched to a gene: 11. CDR3 in amino acids: CASSPGTASAEQYF. In DNA, the CDR3 is TGTGCCAGCAGCCCCGGGACAGCCTCCGCCGAGCAGTACTTC.

A few counts support this clone. The genes are TRBV19 and TRBJ2-5; tentative D call: TRBD2 (6 bases). V lost 4 bases and J 5 bases, leaving 29 bases between the germline ends. The CDR3 extends over 19 amino acids. Per germline, CDR1 LNHDA and CDR2 SQIVND (reference sequence). CDR3 protein: CASSRGMDGSGVSRETQYF. CDR3 nucleotides: TGTGCCAGTAGTAGGGGCATGGACGGGAGTGGTGTTTCTCGGGAGACCCAGTACTTC. Full variable domain (outside the CDR3, taken from reference TRBV19 and TRBJ2-5): DGGITQSPKYLFRKEGQNVTLSCEQNLNHDAMYWYRQDPGQGLRLIYYSQIVNDFQKGDIAEGYSVSREKKESFPLTVTSAQKNPTAFYLCASSRGMDGSGVSRETQYFGPGTRLLVL.

The gene calls are TRBV13 and TRBJ2-7, with 7 positions matching TRBD1. This CDR3 is built from 13 residues. CDR1 is PRHDT and CDR2 is FYEKMQ in the germline V gene (reference sequence). The J segment lost 4 bases and the V segment lost 1 base, leaving 1 base of the junction unmatched. In nucleotides, the CDR3 is TGTGCCAGCAGCTTAGAACAGGGGTACGAGCAGTACTTC. It codes for CASSLEQGYEQYF.

V gene TRBV27 combines with J gene TRBJ2-7; 13 bases line up with TRBD2. CDR1 is MNHEY and CDR2 is SMNVEV in the germline V gene (reference sequence). This CDR3 comprises 14 residues. V was clipped by 5 bases and J by 7 bases; unmatched bases: 5. CDR3 DNA: TGTGCCAGCAGTCAGGGACTAGCGGGGAGAGAGCAGTACTTC. This encodes CASSQGLAGREQYF.

This clone appeared once. The chain recombines TRBV28 with TRBJ2-7, with TRBD2 as a possible D gene (6 bases). Trimming shortened V by 3 bases and J by 4 bases, and 13 bases separated the two germline ends. The CDR3 is 14 residues long. Germline assignment: CDR1 MDHEN and CDR2 SYDVKM. The CDR3 DNA follows: TGTGCCAGCAGTTTGGCAACCCGGGGGTACGAGCAGTACTTC. It translates to CASSLATRGYEQYF.

The V and J genes are TRBV4-2 and TRBJ2-2, with 9 bases fitting TRBD2. Germline V gene data show CDR1 as LGHNA and CDR2 as YNFKEQ. J lost 5 bases, V lost 0 bases, and 10 bases had no gene match. The CDR3 is made up of 18 amino acids. The CDR3 is CASSQDGSGSLRTGELFF. The CDR3 nucleotides read TGTGCCAGCAGCCAAGATGGTAGCGGGAGTTTAAGGACCGGGGAGCTGTTTTTT.

V and J are TRBV6-1 and TRBJ1-3; D unresolved. CDR3 length: 14 residues. V lost 0 bases to trimming and J lost 4 bases, with 7 bases between them. Germline V gene data show CDR1 as MNHNS and CDR2 as SASEGT. CDR3: CASSEAGSGNTIYF. CDR3 nucleotides: TGTGCCAGCAGTGAAGCGGGGAGCGGAAACACCATATATTTT.

The chain employs TRBV6-5 and TRBJ1-5; TRBD1 agrees at 7 bases. The J segment lost 7 bases and the V segment lost 5 bases, leaving 8 bases of the junction unmatched. This CDR3 comprises 14 residues. Germline CDR1 MNHEY, CDR2 SVGAGI. The CDR3 spells CASSLDRVWQPQHF. CDR3 bases: TGTGCCAGCAGTCTAGACAGGGTCTGGCAGCCCCAGCATTTT.

The chain carries TRBV28 and TRBJ2-4; possible D gene TRBD1, 5 bases. CDR1 and CDR2 (germline): MDHEN, SYDVKM. There are 14 residues in the CDR3. Trimming removed 5 bases at V and 2 bases at J, with 10 bases between. This CDR3 is CASSPGHPKNIQYF. The CDR3 DNA is TGTGCCAGCAGTCCAGGACACCCCAAAAACATTCAGTACTTC.

The chain couples TRBV4-1 to TRBJ2-7; D is perhaps TRBD1 (6 bases). The CDR3 has 14 amino acids. Trimming pared 3 bases from V and 4 bases from J, leaving 13 bases between. Germline V CDR1 and CDR2: MGHRA, YSYEKL. The CDR3 region has the DNA TGCGCCAGCAGCCACCGGGACAAGGTTTACGAGCAGTACTTC. Protein product: CASSHRDKVYEQYF.

The J gene is TRBJ2-1, the V gene TRBV5-6; TRBD1 matches 7 bases. The V gene's germline CDR1 is SGHDT and CDR2 YYEEEE. CDR3 length: 16 residues. Trimming at V came to 0 bases and at J to 8 bases, leaving 11 bases not matched to a gene. Written as DNA, the CDR3 is TGTGCCAGCAGCTTGGATCAGTCAGGGGGTGGCCATGAGCAGTTCTTC. It encodes CASSLDQSGGGHEQFF.